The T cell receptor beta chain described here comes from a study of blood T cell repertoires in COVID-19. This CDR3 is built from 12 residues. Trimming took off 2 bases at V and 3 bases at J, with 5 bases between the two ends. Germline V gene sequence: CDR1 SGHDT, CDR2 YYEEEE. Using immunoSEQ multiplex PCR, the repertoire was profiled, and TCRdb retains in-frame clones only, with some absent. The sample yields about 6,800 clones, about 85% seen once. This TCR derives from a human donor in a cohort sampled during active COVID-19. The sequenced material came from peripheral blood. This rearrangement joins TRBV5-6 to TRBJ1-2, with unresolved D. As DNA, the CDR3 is TGTGCCAGCAGCTTAGCGGACTATGGCTACACCTTC. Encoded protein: CASSLADYGYTF. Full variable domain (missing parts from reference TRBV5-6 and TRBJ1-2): DAGVTQSPTHLIKTRGQQVTLRCSPKSGHDTVSWYQQALGQGPQFIFQYYEEEERQRGNFPDRFSGHQFPNYSSELNVNALLLGDSALYLCASSLADYGYTFGSGTRLTVV.